A single sample gave rise to the 22 T cell receptor beta chains below, sequenced in a study of T-cell memory formation after mild COVID-19. TCRdb passed the 5' RACE reads through MiXCR, listing each CDR3 protein once. The sample holds roughly 110,000 distinct CDR3 sequences, approximately 15% seen once. Source material: PBMCs or a T cell subset sorted from them (not recorded which). All receptors come from a man between 18 and 29 years old who had mild COVID-19 (a few samples of this study predate the infection). Cell type and time point are not known.

This clonotype has ten or more counts. The chain links TRBV4-1 to TRBJ2-7; D is possibly TRBD1 (6 bases). Germline CDR1 MGHRA, CDR2 YSYEKL. The CDR3 is made up of 15 amino acids. The ends were cut back, 0 bases at V and 5 bases at J, with 14 bases in the middle. The CDR3 DNA is TGCGCCAGCAGCCAAGAATCGGGCAGGGGTAACGAGCAGTACGTC. Residues: CASSQESGRGNEQYV.

This clonotype was seen more than once but under ten times. V and J are TRBV5-1 and TRBJ1-1, with 7 nucleotides matching TRBD1. The CDR3 is made up of 18 amino acids. Germline CDR1 and CDR2: SGHRS and YFSETQ. With 6 bases clipped from V and 0 bases from J, the junction kept 17 bases outside the gene matches. The CDR3, as DNA: TGCGCCAGCAACAGGGGAGGTCCTCTCCTGCCCTTGAACACTGAAGCTTTCTTT. It yields the protein CASNRGGPLLPLNTEAFF.

The chain couples TRBV13 to TRBJ1-1, with 10 bases matching TRBD1. The germline CDR1 and CDR2 sequences are PRHDT and FYEKMQ (reference sequence). V was clipped by 6 bases and J by 4 bases; unmatched bases: 5. The CDR3 is made up of 14 amino acids. CDR3 region: CASRYRQGATEAFF. The DNA of the CDR3 is TGTGCCAGCAGGTACAGACAGGGGGCCACTGAAGCTTTCTTT.

This clonotype was observed a handful of times. The V gene is TRBV4-3, the J gene TRBJ1-3; D is possibly TRBD1 (6 bases). This CDR3 is built from 14 residues. Trimming left V 2 bases short and J 4 bases short, with 9 bases between. Looked up from germline, CDR1 is LGHNA and CDR2 is YSLEER. The CDR3 reads CASSQTGSGNTIYF. The CDR3 nucleotides read TGCGCCAGCAGCCAAACAGGGAGCGGAAACACCATATATTTT.

The chain employs TRBV7-9 and TRBJ2-7, with D possibly called TRBD1 or TRBD2 (5 bases each). Deletions cut 5 bases from V and 4 bases from J, with 12 bases between. This CDR3 contains 13 residues. CDR1 and CDR2 from the germline V gene are SEHNR and FQNEAQ (reference sequence). The DNA for the CDR3 is TGTGCCAGCAGCCTCGGGGCACTTTACGAGCAGTACTTC. This sequence encodes CASSLGALYEQYF.

The CDR3 loop is CAITGNSGGFDEQFF. CDR3 in DNA: TGTGCCATCACTGGAAACAGCGGGGGGTTCGATGAGCAGTTCTTC. V gene TRBV10-3 combines with J gene TRBJ2-1; 9 nucleotides line up with TRBD2. V shed 7 bases and J 8 bases; nucleotides not matched to a gene: 12. This CDR3 has 15 residues. Germline assignment: CDR1 ENHRY and CDR2 SYGVKD.

The genes are TRBV7-9 and TRBJ2-3, with 10 bases lining up with TRBD2. The CDR3 sequence is 16 residues long. V lost 4 bases and J lost 4; bases outside the gene matches: 8. Germline-derived CDR1 and CDR2 are SEHNR and FQNEAQ (reference sequence). The CDR3 here is CASSSAIAGGSDTQYF. For the CDR3, the DNA is TGTGCCAGCAGCTCGGCTATAGCGGGGGGCTCAGATACGCAGTATTTT.

The CDR3 region is CASTSWNEQYF. The CDR3 DNA reads TGTGCCAGCACATCGTGGAACGAGCAGTACTTC. V gene TRBV7-2 combines with J gene TRBJ2-7; D unclear. Between the trimmed V and J ends, which lost 7 bases and 5 bases, there was a span of 9 bases. The CDR3 runs 11 residues. Germline CDR1 reads SGHTA; CDR2 reads FQGNSA.

The chain uses TRBV5-1 and TRBJ1-2, with 7 bases fitting TRBD1. Trimming at V came to 0 bases and at J to 4 bases, leaving 6 bases not matched to a gene. This CDR3 is 15 amino acids long. Germline-derived CDR1 and CDR2 are SGHRS and YFSETQ. The CDR3 reads CASSLAEGAVYGYTF. The CDR3 DNA reads as TGCGCCAGCAGCTTGGCCGAGGGGGCTGTCTATGGCTACACCTTC.

CDR3 nucleotide sequence: TGTGCCAGCAGCTTAGACTCTCTTGACAGGCCACAAGAGACCCAGTACTTC. It is translated as CASSLDSLDRPQETQYF. The chain uses TRBV11-2 and TRBJ2-5; a weak D match, TRBD1 (6 bases). From germline, CDR1 is SGHAT and CDR2 FQNNGV. Trimming took 0 bases from V and 2 from J, leaving 16 bases between them. This CDR3 is built from 17 residues.

J is TRBJ1-5 and V is TRBV19; D remains ambiguous. In germline, CDR1 is LNHDA, CDR2 SQIVND (reference sequence). This CDR3 is 15 amino acids long. V was cut by 3 bases and J by 6 bases, with 15 bases left in between. CDR3 bases: TGTGCCAGTAGTATCTACGACATCCGGGGTCAGCCCCAGCATTTT. As protein: CASSIYDIRGQPQHF.

In this sample, this clonotype turned up a few times. This chain joins TRBV18 and TRBJ1-2; the D gene is possibly TRBD1 (5 bases). The ends were cut back, 0 bases at V and 4 bases at J, with 12 bases in the middle. The CDR3 is 15 residues long. CDR1 KGHSH and CDR2 LQKENI come from the germline V gene. CDR3 sequence (DNA): TGTGCCAGCTCACCACCAGCCGGGGCCAGCTATGGCTACACCTTC. Translated, it gives CASSPPAGASYGYTF.

This clonotype was seen only a few times. The chain is built from TRBV15 and TRBJ2-3; the D is unclear. This CDR3 spans 11 amino acids. V was clipped by 3 bases and J by 2 bases, with 0 bases between them. Germline V lookup: CDR1 LNHNV, CDR2 YYDKDF (reference sequence). DNA for the CDR3: TGTGCCACCAGCAGCACAGATACGCAGTATTTT. This translates into CATSSTDTQYF.

This rearrangement joins TRBV29-1 to TRBJ2-5; 9 positions agree with TRBD2. Trimming at V came to 4 bases and at J to 5 bases, leaving 2 bases not matched to a gene. This CDR3 region has 12 residues. The germline V gene encodes CDR1 SQVTM and CDR2 ANQGSEA. The CDR3 DNA reads as TGCAGCGTTGTGGGACTAGCCGAGACCCAGTACTTC. Residues: CSVVGLAETQYF.

This clonotype was counted only a few times. This chain uses TRBV7-8 with TRBJ2-1, with 9 bases fitting TRBD2. The CDR3 has 16 residues. Germline CDR1 and CDR2: SGHVS and FQNEAQ. V shed 3 bases and J 8 bases; nucleotides not matched to a gene: 11. The CDR3 is CASSLLAGGGADEQFF. The CDR3 nucleotides read TGTGCCAGCAGCTTGCTGGCTGGCGGGGGGGCCGATGAGCAGTTCTTC.

This clonotype was found a few times. The chain links TRBV10-3 to TRBJ2-3, with a tentative D call TRBD2 (5 bases). This CDR3 comprises 13 residues. The V gene lost 11 bases and the J gene lost 0 bases, with 12 bases spanning the gap. Looked up from germline, CDR1 is ENHRY and CDR2 is SYGVKD. The CDR3 DNA is TGTGCCTTAAGCGGACCTAGCACAGATACGCAGTATTTT. This gives the protein CALSGPSTDTQYF.

This clonotype occurred a few times. The chain couples TRBV27 to TRBJ2-7; perhaps TRBD1 as D (6 bases). The ends were cut back, 5 bases at V and 5 bases at J, with 16 bases in the middle. This CDR3 is built from 14 residues. Germline values: CDR1 MNHEY, CDR2 SMNVEV (reference sequence). In DNA, the CDR3 is TGTGCCAGCAGTATAACAGGGCGATTCCACGAGCAGTACTTC. Its protein product is CASSITGRFHEQYF.

This clonotype has only a few counts. The CDR3 loop is CASSPAGWDRVHNEQFF. CDR3 sequence (DNA): TGTGCCAGCAGCCCCGCAGGGTGGGACAGGGTCCACAATGAGCAGTTCTTC. The chain recombines TRBV14 with TRBJ2-1; 9 positions agree with TRBD1. Germline CDR1 and CDR2: SGHDN and FVKESK. The CDR3 sequence is 17 residues long. Trimming cost V 4 bases and J 5 bases; bases outside gene matches: 12.

The chain has TRBV7-6 and TRBJ2-5, with 7 bases aligning to TRBD2. Germline trimming cut 5 bases from V and 4 bases from J; bases unmatched to any gene: 10. The germline CDR1 and CDR2 sequences are SGHVS and FNYEAQ. The CDR3 contains 15 residues. The CDR3 is CASSPEAGVGETQYF. CDR3 DNA: TGTGCCAGCAGCCCAGAGGCGGGGGTAGGAGAGACCCAGTACTTC.

This rearrangement joins TRBV11-2 to TRBJ1-3, with unresolved D. V was pared by 3 bases and J by 0 bases, with 15 bases between. Germline V gene lookup returns CDR1 SGHAT and CDR2 FQNNGV. This CDR3 spans 17 amino acids. CDR3 amino acids: CASSFLPARVSGNTIYF. CDR3 nucleotide sequence: TGTGCCAGCAGCTTCCTCCCCGCCCGGGTCTCTGGAAACACCATATATTTT.

The chain carries TRBV29-1 and TRBJ2-7; D unclear. V was trimmed by 3 bases and J by 3 bases, leaving 9 bases between them. Germline assignment: CDR1 SQVTM and CDR2 ANQGSEA. The CDR3 totals 12 residues. As DNA, the CDR3 is TGCAGCGTTGAGTTCAGAGGCTACGAGCAGTACTTC. It encodes CSVEFRGYEQYF.

The chain is built from TRBV4-3 and TRBJ1-6; D might be TRBD1 (5 bases). Per the germline V gene, CDR1 is LGHNA and CDR2 is YSLEER. Trimming stripped 0 bases from V and 10 bases from J, with 13 bases between. The CDR3 spans 15 residues. DNA for the CDR3: TGCGCCAGCAGCCAAGAAGGCGGGGCCGACTCACCCCTCCACTTT. Translating gives CASSQEGGADSPLHF.